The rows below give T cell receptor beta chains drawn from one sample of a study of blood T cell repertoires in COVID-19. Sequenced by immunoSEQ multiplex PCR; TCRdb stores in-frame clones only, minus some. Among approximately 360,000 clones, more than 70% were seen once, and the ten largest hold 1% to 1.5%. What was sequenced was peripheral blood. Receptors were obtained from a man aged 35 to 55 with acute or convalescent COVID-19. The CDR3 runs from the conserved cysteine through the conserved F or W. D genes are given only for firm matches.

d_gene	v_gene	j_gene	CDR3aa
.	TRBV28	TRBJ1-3	CASSFQFPGLSGNTIYF
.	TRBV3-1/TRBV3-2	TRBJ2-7	CASSQAAGEQYF
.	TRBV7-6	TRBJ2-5	CASSLAPGLLQETQYF
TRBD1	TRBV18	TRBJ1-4	CASSSGTGDEKLFF
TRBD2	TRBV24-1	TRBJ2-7	CATRVTSGHNYEQYF
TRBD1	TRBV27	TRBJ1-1	CASRQGARTEAFF
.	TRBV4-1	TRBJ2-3	CASSQDFNTQYF
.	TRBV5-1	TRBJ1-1	CASSGRTSSNTEAFF
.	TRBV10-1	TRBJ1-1	CASSESWRDTEAFF
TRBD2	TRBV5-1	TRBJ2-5	CASSLAIGEGETQYF
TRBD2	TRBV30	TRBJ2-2	CAWSVRGGADTGELFF
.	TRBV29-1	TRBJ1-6	CSVQTGASSPLHF
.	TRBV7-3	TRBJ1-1	CASSPQGGGHTEAFF
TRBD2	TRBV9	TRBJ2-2	CASDPRGDPGELFF
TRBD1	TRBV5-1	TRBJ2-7	CASSPGQGSYEQYF
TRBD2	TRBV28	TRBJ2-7	CASSFNRGYERDLSYEQYF
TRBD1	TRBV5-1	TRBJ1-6	CASSLEGAFNSPLHF
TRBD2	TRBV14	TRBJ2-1	CASSQTSGYNEQFF
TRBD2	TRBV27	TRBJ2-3	CASSPWEREGVDTQYF
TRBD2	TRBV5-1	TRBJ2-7	CASQLAGGPNEQYF
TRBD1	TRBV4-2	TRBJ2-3	CASSRQRTGGSTQYF
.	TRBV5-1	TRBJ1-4	CASSLNGANEKLFF
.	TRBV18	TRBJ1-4	CASSPEAGAGAEKLFF
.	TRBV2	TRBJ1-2	CASSESVTGGYTF
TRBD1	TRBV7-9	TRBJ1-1	CASSLDTGTGNTEAFF
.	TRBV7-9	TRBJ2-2	CASSTLGGGELFF
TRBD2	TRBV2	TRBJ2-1	CASSDGTSGDYNEQFF
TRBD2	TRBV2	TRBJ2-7	CASKGQRGSSYEQYF
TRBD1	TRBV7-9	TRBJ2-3	CASSLASQGATDTQYF
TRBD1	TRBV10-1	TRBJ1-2	CASSWPRDRENGYTF
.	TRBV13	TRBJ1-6	CASSLAGGTVNSPLHF
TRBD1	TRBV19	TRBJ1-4	CASSTRGTGKKLFF
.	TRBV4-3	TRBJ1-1	CASSHQTGQNTEAFF